One and the same sample provided the 29 T cell receptor beta chains below, sequenced in a study of response to subunit inactivated influenza vaccine. Each CDR3 protein is one row after TCRdb ran MiXCR on the RT-PCR reads. The sample includes a few hundred thousand distinct CDR3 sequences, around 13% of them seen just once. The sequences come from PBMCs from blood, collected 11 to 12 days after vaccination. These receptors were collected from a man between 45 and 60 years old who received an inactivated influenza vaccine.

The chain couples TRBV6-2 or TRBV6-3 to TRBJ1-1; 9 nucleotides agree with TRBD1. This CDR3 is built from 14 residues. Trimming took 8 bases from V and 3 from J; bases not matched to a gene: 7. Germline CDR1 is MNHEY and CDR2 is SVGEGT. CDR3 DNA: TGTGCCAGCGATTCACAGGGGGCGGACACTGAAGCTTTCTTT. It encodes CASDSQGADTEAFF.

The rearrangement joins TRBV24-1 to TRBJ2-5; D is undetermined. The CDR3 is 13 residues long. Germline V gives CDR1 KGHDR, CDR2 SFDVKD. The V end lost 4 bases, the J end lost 3 bases, and 8 bases lay between the germline ends. The DNA of the CDR3 is TGTGCCACCAGTGAATTCTGGGAAGAGACCCAGTACTTC. Encoded protein: CATSEFWEETQYF.

The J gene is TRBJ1-1, the V gene TRBV6-1, with no clear D. V gave up 1 base and J gave up 3 bases, with 12 bases separating them. The CDR3 runs to 15 residues. CDR1 MNHNS and CDR2 SASEGT come from the germline V gene. The CDR3 nucleotides read TGTGCCAGCAGTGAAGTCCCCGGACGCGACACTGAAGCTTTCTTT. It codes for CASSEVPGRDTEAFF.

This clonotype was found a few times. V is TRBV6-1 and J is TRBJ1-3; D gene uncertain. V was clipped by 1 base and J by 1 base, with 11 bases between them. Looked up from germline, CDR1 is MNHNS and CDR2 is SASEGT. This CDR3 spans 16 amino acids. In DNA form, the CDR3 reads TGTGCCAGCAGTGAAGGTATAGGAACTTCTGGAAACACCATATATTTT. Residues: CASSEGIGTSGNTIYF.

This rearrangement joins TRBV4-3 to TRBJ2-5; no clear D gene. Trimming cost V 1 base and J 5 bases, with 11 bases left between them. The CDR3 sequence is 14 residues long. Per the germline V gene, CDR1 is LGHNA and CDR2 is YSLEER. CDR3 residues: CASSQATTGETQYF. CDR3 DNA: TGCGCCAGCAGCCAAGCGACGACTGGCGAGACCCAGTACTTC.

This chain links TRBV5-1 with TRBJ2-7, with 9 bases identical to TRBD2. This CDR3 spans 18 amino acids. CDR1 and CDR2 from the germline V gene are SGHRS and YFSETQ. The J segment lost 3 bases and the V segment lost 4 bases, leaving 17 bases of the junction unmatched. The CDR3 here is CASSPHIPSGGRDYEQYF. Here the CDR3 DNA reads TGCGCCAGCAGCCCGCACATACCCAGCGGGGGGAGAGACTACGAGCAGTACTTC.

The rearrangement joins TRBV25-1 to TRBJ2-7; 12 bases map to TRBD2. Germline CDR1 is MGHDK and CDR2 is SYGVNS. V gave up 5 bases and J gave up 3 bases; unmatched junction bases: 8. CDR3 length equals 16 residues. CDR3 sequence (DNA): TGTGCCAGCAGTTCCTCGACTAGCGGGAGTGTCTACGAGCAGTACTTC. This encodes CASSSSTSGSVYEQYF.

A few counts support this clonotype. The rearrangement links TRBV2 to TRBJ2-3, with a tentative D call TRBD2 (6 bases). The V gene lost 7 bases and the J gene lost 2 bases, with 16 bases spanning the gap. CDR1 is SNHLY and CDR2 is FYNNEI in the germline V gene. This CDR3 has 15 amino acids. In DNA form, the CDR3 reads TGTGCCAGCAAGGTCGGCGGGGCTTACACAGATACGCAGTATTTT. Amino acids: CASKVGGAYTDTQYF.

This clonotype was observed a handful of times. V is TRBV6-2 or TRBV6-3 and J is TRBJ2-7, with 9 bases fitting TRBD2. This CDR3 spans 14 amino acids. J gave up 4 bases and V 4 bases, and 5 bases lay outside the gene matches. Germline V gene data show CDR1 as MNHEY and CDR2 as SVGEGT. The CDR3 DNA is TGTGCCAGCAGTTCGGCGGGAGGGCCTTACGAGCAGTACTTC. Protein sequence: CASSSAGGPYEQYF.

This clonotype came up a few times. As DNA, the CDR3 is TGCAGCGTTTTTAGCGGGGGGGCTGGTGAGACCCAGTACTTC. It encodes CSVFSGGAGETQYF. The chain links TRBV29-1 to TRBJ2-5; 11 bases map to TRBD2. CDR1 is SQVTM and CDR2 is ANQGSEA in the germline V gene. The ends lost 5 bases at V and 5 bases at J; junction bases unmatched: 7. The CDR3 sequence is 14 residues long.

This clonotype was seen just once. V usage is TRBV6-1 and J usage is TRBJ2-1; 7 bases align to TRBD1. The CDR3 length is 16 residues. In germline, CDR1 is MNHNS, CDR2 SASEGT. V lost 3 bases, J lost 3 bases, and 8 bases stayed unmatched. CDR3 residues: CASSDRGQRFYNEQFF. In nucleotides, the CDR3 is TGTGCCAGCAGTGATCGGGGACAGAGGTTCTACAATGAGCAGTTCTTC.

V usage is TRBV5-1 and J usage is TRBJ2-2, with 9 nucleotides matching TRBD1. V shed 6 bases and J 7 bases; nucleotides not matched to a gene: 10. The length of the CDR3 is 15 residues. Germline assignment: CDR1 SGHRS and CDR2 YFSETQ. CDR3 sequence (DNA): TGCGCCAGCAAACAGGGGGCGCAATCTAGCGGGGAGCTGTTTTTT. It yields the protein CASKQGAQSSGELFF.

V and J are TRBV6-2 or TRBV6-3 and TRBJ2-7; no clear D gene. This CDR3 region has 12 residues. V was pared by 0 bases and J by 11 bases, with 11 bases between. Germline loops: CDR1 MNHEY, CDR2 SVGEGT. The DNA of the CDR3 is TGTGCCAGCAGTTACTCGCGCACGATGGAGTACTTC. Its translation is CASSYSRTMEYF.

This clonotype was observed once. The chain employs TRBV20-1 and TRBJ2-7, with D tentatively TRBD2 (7 bases). The CDR3 has 14 amino acids. Germline V lookup: CDR1 DFQATT, CDR2 SNEGSKA (reference sequence). Trimming pared 5 bases from V and 2 bases from J, leaving 16 bases between. The CDR3 DNA is TGCAGTGCTCCCTGGGGGGGCCACACCTACGAGCAGTACTTC. Residues: CSAPWGGHTYEQYF.

This clonotype showed up many times. The rearrangement joins TRBV18 to TRBJ1-4; D gene uncertain. The CDR3 spans 14 residues. From germline, CDR1 is KGHSH and CDR2 LQKENI. Trimming took 3 bases from V and 8 from J, leaving 13 bases between them. CDR3 protein: CASSPEAVREKLFF. The CDR3 region has the DNA TGTGCCAGCTCACCCGAGGCAGTACGGGAAAAACTGTTTTTT.

A few counts support this clonotype. The rearrangement joins TRBV2 to TRBJ2-7; a weak D match, TRBD2 (7 bases). Between the trimmed V and J ends, which lost 6 bases and 6 bases, there was a span of 18 bases. The CDR3 contains 14 residues. The germline CDR1 and CDR2 sequences are SNHLY and FYNNEI. In DNA, the CDR3 is TGTGCCAGCAGGTTGGGGGGGCCCCAGGGCGAGCAGTACTTC. Translation: CASRLGGPQGEQYF.

This clonotype has more than one count but fewer than ten. This sequence joins TRBV5-1 and TRBJ2-2; D gene unclear. The CDR3 extends over 15 amino acids. The V end lost 0 bases, the J end lost 4 bases, and 10 bases lay between the germline ends. Germline CDR1 reads SGHRS; CDR2 reads YFSETQ. This CDR3 reads CASSLAAGRTGELFF. CDR3 coding DNA: TGCGCCAGCAGCTTGGCCGCAGGCCGCACCGGGGAGCTGTTTTTT.

The chain uses TRBV10-3 and TRBJ1-5; D unclear. The CDR3 extends over 13 amino acids. Per germline, CDR1 ENHRY and CDR2 SYGVKD. V lost 6 bases and J 4 bases, leaving 10 bases between the germline ends. The CDR3 here is CAIRNGGNQPQHF. As DNA, the CDR3 is TGTGCCATCAGGAACGGTGGGAATCAGCCCCAGCATTTT.

This clonotype was found a few times. The rearrangement links TRBV4-2 to TRBJ2-1, with unresolved D. The CDR3 runs 14 residues. Germline CDR1 LGHNA, CDR2 YNFKEQ. The V gene lost 0 bases and the J gene lost 8 bases, with 11 bases spanning the gap. The CDR3 is CASSQDGAWDEQFF. CDR3 nucleotides: TGTGCCAGCAGCCAAGATGGAGCGTGGGATGAGCAGTTCTTC.

V usage is TRBV20-1 and J usage is TRBJ2-7; maybe TRBD2 (6 bases). V was cut by 4 bases and J by 7 bases, with 14 bases left in between. This CDR3 is built from 12 residues. From germline, CDR1 is DFQATT and CDR2 SNEGSKA (reference sequence). This chain's CDR3 is CSATRTGEEQYF. CDR3 DNA sequence: TGCAGTGCTACCCGGACGGGGGAAGAGCAGTACTTC.

This clonotype was observed a few times. CDR3: CASSYSIVASSTDTQYF. The CDR3 nucleotides are TGTGCCAGCAGTTACTCGATAGTAGCGTCTAGCACAGATACGCAGTATTTT. The rearrangement uses TRBV6-5 and TRBJ2-3; D perhaps matches TRBD2 (5 bases). Trimming removed 0 bases at V and 0 bases at J, with 13 bases between. The CDR3 spans 17 residues. Germline lookup yields CDR1 MNHEY and CDR2 SVGAGI.

The table lists this clonotype with a count of one. The rearrangement joins TRBV28 to TRBJ2-1, with TRBD2 matching 10 bases. Germline CDR1 is MDHEN and CDR2 is SYDVKM. CDR3 length: 15 amino acids. Trimming at V came to 7 bases and at J to 6 bases, leaving 9 bases not matched to a gene. In DNA, the CDR3 is TGTGCCAGCATAAGCGGGGGGGCCGGGCTCAATGAGCAGTTCTTC. It specifies CASISGGAGLNEQFF.

This clonotype has a handful of counts. The V and J genes are TRBV5-1 and TRBJ2-2; 8 positions agree with TRBD1. From germline, CDR1 is SGHRS and CDR2 YFSETQ. The CDR3 loop spans 16 amino acids. The V gene end was trimmed by 0 bases and the J gene end by 4 bases; junction bases not matched to a gene: 5. The CDR3 nucleotides read TGCGCCAGCAGCTTGGCCGGACAGGGAGTCACCGGGGAGCTGTTTTTT. The encoded protein is CASSLAGQGVTGELFF.

The chain joins TRBV20-1 to TRBJ1-2, with a possible D match to TRBD1 (6 bases). The CDR3 contains 13 residues. Trimming removed 3 bases from V and 2 bases from J, with 10 bases in between. Germline V gene sequence: CDR1 DFQATT, CDR2 SNEGSKA (reference sequence). The CDR3 DNA is TGCAGTGCTAGTAGGGGGGTGAACTATGGCTACACCTTC. It is translated as CSASRGVNYGYTF.

This clonotype appeared a few times. The junction and the germline gene differ at one end; a read error may be behind it. This chain uses TRBV3-1 with TRBJ2-5; 8 bases are a match to TRBD2. Germline V CDR1 and CDR2: LGHDT, YNNKEL (reference sequence). The CDR3 consists of 12 residues. CDR3 sequence: CASSQDAGTRRF. CDR3 DNA: TGTGCCAGCAGCCAAGATGCCGGGACTAGAAGATTC.

This clonotype was detected only a few times. This sequence joins TRBV3-1 and TRBJ2-7; maybe TRBD1 (5 bases). Germline loops: CDR1 LGHDT, CDR2 YNNKEL (reference sequence). Trimming cost V 4 bases and J 5 bases, with 18 bases left between them. The CDR3 loop spans 15 amino acids. CDR3 in DNA: TGTGCCAGCAGCCCCAGGGTGAGCGTAATGCACGAGCAGTACTTC. Amino acids: CASSPRVSVMHEQYF.

The chain links TRBV9 to TRBJ1-2, with a tentative D call TRBD1 (6 bases). Trimming removed 2 bases from V and 8 bases from J, with 19 bases in between. This CDR3 has 15 residues. Germline V gene sequence: CDR1 SGDLS, CDR2 YYNGEE. CDR3 region: CASSVSTGPSRGYTF. DNA of the CDR3: TGTGCCAGCAGCGTCTCGACAGGCCCTTCAAGGGGCTACACCTTC.

The chain links TRBV6-2 or TRBV6-3 to TRBJ2-5; D is undetermined. Trimming took off 7 bases at V and 1 base at J, with 13 bases between the two ends. The CDR3 spans 14 residues. Germline values: CDR1 MNHEY, CDR2 SVGEGT. The CDR3 here is CASTRRVLQETQYF. CDR3 nucleotide sequence: TGTGCCAGCACCCGACGGGTCCTCCAAGAGACCCAGTACTTC.

This clonotype was picked up a small number of times. This chain uses TRBV5-6 with TRBJ2-3; 10 bases agree with TRBD2. V trimming: 4 bases; J trimming: 7 bases; junction bases outside the gene matches: 9. From germline, CDR1 is SGHDT and CDR2 YYEEEE. The CDR3 spans 15 residues. The CDR3, as DNA: TGTGCCAGCAGCACCCAGCGGGAGGGAGGGAATACGCAGTATTTT. The encoded protein is CASSTQREGGNTQYF.